A single sample is the source of the 14 T cell receptor beta chains below, sequenced in a study of read filtering for tumor transcriptome and immune sequencing. Molecular barcoded adaptors covering alpha/delta and beta/gamma chains were used on roughly 370 ng RNA. MiXCR was run by TCRdb on the reads, yielding one entry per CDR3 protein. The sample consists of some 130,000 distinct CDR3 sequences, around 14% of them appearing once. The sequencing sample was made of a population of CD138-negative cells sorted from bone marrow. These receptors came from a donor at least 40 years old with multiple myeloma.

This clonotype was seen at least ten times. The chain carries TRBV30 and TRBJ2-1; D might be TRBD2 (6 bases). The CDR3 covers 14 residues. With 2 bases removed from V and 3 bases from J, the gap between germline ends came to 11 bases. Germline CDR1 GTSNPN, CDR2 SVGIG (reference sequence). This CDR3 reads CAWSMSGLYNEQFF. In DNA form, the CDR3 reads TGTGCCTGGAGTATGAGCGGGCTCTACAATGAGCAGTTCTTC.

A few counts support this clonotype. This chain links TRBV6-2 or TRBV6-3 with TRBJ2-3; 9 nucleotides line up with TRBD2. V lost 8 bases to trimming and J lost 2 bases; unmatched junction nucleotides: 5. CDR1 and CDR2 (germline): MNHEY, SVGEGT. The CDR3 consists of 14 residues. CDR3 loop: CASVGLAFTDTQYF. DNA of the CDR3: TGTGCCAGCGTGGGACTAGCATTCACAGATACGCAGTATTTT.

There are many counts of this clonotype. This sequence joins TRBV6-5 and TRBJ2-7; D is perhaps TRBD1 or TRBD2 (5 bases each). Trimming stripped 5 bases from V and 2 bases from J, with 16 bases between. CDR1 MNHEY and CDR2 SVGAGI come from the germline V gene. The CDR3 runs 15 residues. The chain's CDR3 is CASSRDGRGPYEQYF. In nucleotides, the CDR3 is TGTGCCAGCAGTCGCGATGGACGGGGACCCTACGAGCAGTACTTC.

This clonotype was picked up many times. The chain employs TRBV12-3 or TRBV12-4 and TRBJ2-1; D is possibly TRBD1 or TRBD2 (5 bases each). The length of the CDR3 is 13 residues. The ends were cut back, 7 bases at V and 7 bases at J, with 14 bases in the middle. CDR3 DNA sequence: TGTGCCAGCACAAGCCCGAGGGGAAATGAGCAGTTCTTC. Protein product: CASTSPRGNEQFF.

The chain has TRBV11-2 and TRBJ2-7, with TRBD1 identical over 7 bases. V dropped 5 bases and J dropped 2; count of bases not matched to a gene: 9. The CDR3 is made up of 15 amino acids. Germline CDR1 is SGHAT and CDR2 is FQNNGV. The CDR3 bases are TGTGCCAGCAGCGCCGGGACAGTGAATGCCTACGAGCAGTACTTC. The encoded protein is CASSAGTVNAYEQYF.

As concerns this clonotype: It may be a read error: a sequence one base away is much more abundant. V is TRBV29-1 and J is TRBJ2-5; D may be TRBD1 or TRBD2 (6 bases each). The CDR3 totals 12 residues. Germline CDR1 SQVTM, CDR2 ANQGSEA. The CDR3 loop is CSVDRGEETQHF. Written as DNA, the CDR3 is TGCAGCGTTGATAGGGGGGAAGAGACCCAGCACTTC. The whole variable domain, filled in from reference TRBV29-1 and TRBJ2-5, reads SAVISQKPSRDICQRGTSLTIQCQVDSQVTMMFWYRQQPGQSLTLIATANQGSEATYESGFVIDKFPISRPNLTFSTLTVSNMSPEDSSIYLCSVDRGEETQHFGPGTRLLVL.

In its sample, this clonotype was seen a few times. The rearrangement links TRBV5-4 to TRBJ2-7; perhaps TRBD2 as D (7 bases). Germline loops: CDR1 SGHNT, CDR2 YYREEE (reference sequence). V was trimmed by 4 bases and J by 0 bases, leaving 14 bases between them. The CDR3 spans 15 residues. CDR3 DNA: TGTGCCAGCAGCCCCAGGGGAGGGCCCTCCTACGAGCAGTACTTC. It codes for CASSPRGGPSYEQYF.

This clonotype occurred many times. This sequence joins TRBV6-2 or TRBV6-3 and TRBJ1-1, with D perhaps TRBD1 (5 bases). The CDR3 length is 12 residues. The V gene lost 9 bases and the J gene lost 4 bases, with 12 bases spanning the gap. The germline CDR1 and CDR2 sequences are MNHEY and SVGEGT. CDR3 residues: CASGDRFTEAFF. CDR3 nucleotide sequence: TGTGCCAGTGGGGACCGCTTCACTGAAGCTTTCTTT.

A remark on this clonotype: A much larger clonotype is one base distant, so this may be a read error. The CDR3 does not close with the conserved phenylalanine or tryptophan, likely indicating a read error. The V gene is TRBV6-5, the J gene TRBJ1-5; D remains unclear. CDR3 length: 15 residues. Trimming left V 6 bases short and J 0 bases short, with 12 bases between. The V gene's germline CDR1 is MNHEY and CDR2 SVGAGI. The CDR3 reads CASSRRTDSNQPQHS. CDR3 in DNA: TGTGCCAGCAGCCGCAGGACGGATAGCAATCAGCCCCAGCATTCT.

Ten or more counts support this clonotype. V is TRBV25-1 and J is TRBJ1-1; D not resolved. Germline V gene sequence: CDR1 MGHDK, CDR2 SYGVNS. The CDR3 spans 13 residues. Trimming removed 4 bases at V and 6 bases at J, with 12 bases between. In DNA, the CDR3 is TGTGCCAGCAGTGTAGGCTGGCACGCTGAAGCTTTCTTT. It codes for CASSVGWHAEAFF.

This clonotype appeared many times. This sequence joins TRBV28 and TRBJ2-7; the match to TRBD2 covers 9 bases. The CDR3 extends over 16 amino acids. The V gene's germline CDR1 is MDHEN and CDR2 SYDVKM. The V segment lost 7 bases and the J segment 4 bases; nucleotides outside the gene matches: 14. DNA of the CDR3: TGTGCCAGCACCCCCGGAGGAGCGGGAGGAAGTTACGAGCAGTACTTC. This gives the protein CASTPGGAGGSYEQYF.

This clonotype came up many times. This chain links TRBV19 with TRBJ1-5; 7 nucleotides align to TRBD1. Trimming took 5 bases from V and 4 from J; bases not matched to a gene: 5. Per the germline V gene, CDR1 is LNHDA and CDR2 is SQIVND (reference sequence). The CDR3 runs to 14 residues. The CDR3: CASSSRQGNQPQHF. CDR3 in DNA: TGTGCCAGTAGTTCCCGACAGGGAAATCAGCCCCAGCATTTT.

This clonotype was seen a few times. A much more abundant neighbour one base away suggests this may be a read error. This chain links TRBV6-2 or TRBV6-3 with TRBJ2-7, with a tentative D call TRBD2 (6 bases). The CDR3 spans 14 residues. CDR1 is MNHEY, CDR2 SVGEGT, per germline. Here the CDR3 reads CASSPEGLINERYF. CDR3 coding DNA: TGTGCCAGCAGTCCGGAGGGCCTCATAAACGAGCGGTACTTC.

This clonotype was observed at least ten times. V is TRBV2 and J is TRBJ2-2; D not certain. Germline values: CDR1 SNHLY, CDR2 FYNNEI. Trimming stripped 7 bases from V and 4 bases from J, with 13 bases between. The CDR3 is 14 residues long. DNA for the CDR3: TGTGCCAGCATTCACCGATCCACCACCGGGGAGCTGTTTTTT. Translated: CASIHRSTTGELFF. The full variable domain, with the rest looked up from reference TRBV2 and TRBJ2-2, is EPEVTQTPSHQVTQMGQEVILRCVPISNHLYFYWYRQILGQKVEFLVSFYNNEISEKSEIFDDQFSVERPDGSNFTLKIRSTKLEDSAMYFCASIHRSTTGELFFGEGSRLTVL.